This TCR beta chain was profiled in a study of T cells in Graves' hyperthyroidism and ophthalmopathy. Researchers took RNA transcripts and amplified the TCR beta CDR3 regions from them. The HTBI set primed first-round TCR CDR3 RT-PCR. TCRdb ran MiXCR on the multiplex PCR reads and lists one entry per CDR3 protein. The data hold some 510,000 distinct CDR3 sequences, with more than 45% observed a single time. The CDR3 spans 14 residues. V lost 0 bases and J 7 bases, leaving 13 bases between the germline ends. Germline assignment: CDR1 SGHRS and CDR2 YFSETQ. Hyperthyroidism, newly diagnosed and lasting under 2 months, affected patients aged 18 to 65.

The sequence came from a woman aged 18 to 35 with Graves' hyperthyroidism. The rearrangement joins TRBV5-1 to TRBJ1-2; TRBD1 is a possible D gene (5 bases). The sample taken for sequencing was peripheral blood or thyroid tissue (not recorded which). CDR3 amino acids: CASSLDQGTGGYTF. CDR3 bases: TGCGCCAGCAGCTTGGATCAGGGAACAGGTGGCTACACCTTC.